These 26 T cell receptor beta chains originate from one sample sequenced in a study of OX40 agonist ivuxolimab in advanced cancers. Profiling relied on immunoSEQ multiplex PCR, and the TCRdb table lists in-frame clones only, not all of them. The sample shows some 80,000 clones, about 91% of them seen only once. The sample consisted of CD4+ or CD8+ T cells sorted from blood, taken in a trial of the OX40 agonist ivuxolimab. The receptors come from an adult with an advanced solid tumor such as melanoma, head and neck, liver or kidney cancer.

This CDR3 reads CASSRGQGSAGANVLTF. The CDR3 DNA reads as TGTGCCAGCAGTAGGGGACAGGGGTCGGCCGGGGCCAACGTCCTGACTTTC. The chain employs TRBV2 and TRBJ2-6; TRBD1 matches at 10 bases. The CDR3 totals 17 residues. Germline loops: CDR1 SNHLY, CDR2 FYNNEI. The ends lost 5 bases at V and 4 bases at J; junction bases unmatched: 8.

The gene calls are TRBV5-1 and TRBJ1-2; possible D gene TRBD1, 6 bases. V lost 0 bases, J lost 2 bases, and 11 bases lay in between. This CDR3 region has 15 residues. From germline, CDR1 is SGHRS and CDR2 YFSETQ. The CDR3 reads CASSLAGTLNYGYTF. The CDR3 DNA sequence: TGCGCCAGCAGCTTGGCCGGGACACTGAACTATGGCTACACCTTC.

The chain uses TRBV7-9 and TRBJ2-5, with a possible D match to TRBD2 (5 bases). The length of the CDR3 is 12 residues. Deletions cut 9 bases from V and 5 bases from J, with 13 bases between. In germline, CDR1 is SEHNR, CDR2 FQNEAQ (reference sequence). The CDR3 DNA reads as TGTGCCAGTACCGGGGAAGCGGAGACCCAGTACTTC. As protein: CASTGEAETQYF.

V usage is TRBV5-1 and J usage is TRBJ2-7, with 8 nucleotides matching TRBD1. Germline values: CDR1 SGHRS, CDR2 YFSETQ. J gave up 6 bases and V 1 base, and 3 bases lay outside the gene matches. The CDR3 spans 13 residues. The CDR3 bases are TGCGCCAGCAGCTTGCCGGACAGGGCCGAGCAGTACTTC. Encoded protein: CASSLPDRAEQYF. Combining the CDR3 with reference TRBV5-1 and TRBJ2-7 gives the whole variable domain KAGVTQTPRYLIKTRGQQVTLSCSPISGHRSVSWYQQTPGQGLQFLFEYFSETQRNKGNFPGRFSGRQFSNSRSEMNVSTLELGDSALYLCASSLPDRAEQYFGPGTRLTVT.

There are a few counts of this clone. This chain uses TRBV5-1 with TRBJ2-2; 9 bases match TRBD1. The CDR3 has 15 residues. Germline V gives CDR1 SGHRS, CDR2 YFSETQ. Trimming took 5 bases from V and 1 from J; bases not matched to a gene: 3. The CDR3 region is CASRMGQGNTGELFF. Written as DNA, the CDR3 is TGCGCCAGCAGGATGGGACAGGGGAACACCGGGGAGCTGTTTTTT.

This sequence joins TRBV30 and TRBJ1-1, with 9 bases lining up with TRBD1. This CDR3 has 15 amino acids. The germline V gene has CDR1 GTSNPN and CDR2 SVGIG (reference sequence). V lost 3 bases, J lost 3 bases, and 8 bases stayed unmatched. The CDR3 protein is CAWRQGAAVDTEAFF. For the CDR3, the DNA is TGTGCCTGGAGACAGGGGGCGGCGGTGGACACTGAAGCTTTCTTT.

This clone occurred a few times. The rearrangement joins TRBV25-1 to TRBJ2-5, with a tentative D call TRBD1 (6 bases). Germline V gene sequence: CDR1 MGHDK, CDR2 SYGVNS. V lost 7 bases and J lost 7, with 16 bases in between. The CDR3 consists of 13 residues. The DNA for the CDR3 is TGTGCCAGCACCACAGGGTTCTGGGGGACCCAGTACTTC. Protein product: CASTTGFWGTQYF.

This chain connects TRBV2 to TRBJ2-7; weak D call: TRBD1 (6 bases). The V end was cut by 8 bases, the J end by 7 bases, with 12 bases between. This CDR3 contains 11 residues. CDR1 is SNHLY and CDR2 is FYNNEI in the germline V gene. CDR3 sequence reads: CASRTGREQYF. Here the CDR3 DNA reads TGTGCCAGCCGTACAGGGAGAGAGCAGTACTTC. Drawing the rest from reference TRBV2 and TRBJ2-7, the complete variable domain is EPEVTQTPSHQVTQMGQEVILRCVPISNHLYFYWYRQILGQKVEFLVSFYNNEISEKSEIFDDQFSVERPDGSNFTLKIRSTKLEDSAMYFCASRTGREQYFGPGTRLTVT.

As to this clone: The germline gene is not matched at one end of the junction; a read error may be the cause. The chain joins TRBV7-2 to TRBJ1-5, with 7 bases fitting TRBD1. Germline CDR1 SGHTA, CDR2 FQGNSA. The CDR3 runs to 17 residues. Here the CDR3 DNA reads TGTGCCAGCAGCCTAGCAGGGGGATCCCGGGGCAATCAGCCCCAGCATTTT. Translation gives CASSLAGGSRGNQPQHF. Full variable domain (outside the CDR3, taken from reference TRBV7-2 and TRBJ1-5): GAGVSQSPSNKVTEKGKDVELRCDPISGHTALYWYRQSLGQGLEFLIYFQGNSAPDKSGLPSDRFSAERTGGSVSTLTIQRTQQEDSAVYLCASSLAGGSRGNQPQHFGDGTRLSIL.

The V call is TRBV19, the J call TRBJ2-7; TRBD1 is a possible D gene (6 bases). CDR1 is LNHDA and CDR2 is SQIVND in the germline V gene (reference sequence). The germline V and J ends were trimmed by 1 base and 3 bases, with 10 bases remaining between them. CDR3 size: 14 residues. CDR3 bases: TGTGCCAGTAGTATAGCCGGCAGGGGCTACGAGCAGTACTTC. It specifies CASSIAGRGYEQYF. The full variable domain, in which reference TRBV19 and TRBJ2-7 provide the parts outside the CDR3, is DGGITQSPKYLFRKEGQNVTLSCEQNLNHDAMYWYRQDPGQGLRLIYYSQIVNDFQKGDIAEGYSVSREKKESFPLTVTSAQKNPTAFYLCASSIAGRGYEQYFGPGTRLTVT.

The CDR3 reads CASSGRSSGMIFEQFF. The DNA of the CDR3 is TGTGCCAGCAGTGGGCGGAGTAGCGGAATGATATTTGAGCAGTTCTTC. This rearrangement joins TRBV2 to TRBJ2-1, with D maybe TRBD2 (6 bases). The CDR3 runs to 16 residues. Trimming left V 4 bases short and J 9 bases short, with 22 bases between. Germline V lookup: CDR1 SNHLY, CDR2 FYNNEI.

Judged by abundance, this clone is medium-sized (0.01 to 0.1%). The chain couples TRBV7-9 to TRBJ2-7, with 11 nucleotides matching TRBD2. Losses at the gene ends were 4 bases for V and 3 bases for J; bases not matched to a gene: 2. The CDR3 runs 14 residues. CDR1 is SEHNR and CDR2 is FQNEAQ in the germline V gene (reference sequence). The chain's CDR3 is CASSSTSGVYEQYF. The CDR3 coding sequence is TGTGCCAGCAGCTCGACTAGCGGGGTCTACGAGCAGTACTTC.

This CDR3 reads CASSPQGFGNTIYF. The CDR3 coding sequence is TGTGCCAGCAGCCCACAGGGTTTTGGAAACACCATATATTTT. This sequence joins TRBV7-2 and TRBJ1-3; TRBD1 might be the D (6 bases). From germline, CDR1 is SGHTA and CDR2 FQGNSA. The CDR3 sequence is 14 residues long. The V and J ends lost 5 bases and 3 bases respectively, with 11 bases between them.

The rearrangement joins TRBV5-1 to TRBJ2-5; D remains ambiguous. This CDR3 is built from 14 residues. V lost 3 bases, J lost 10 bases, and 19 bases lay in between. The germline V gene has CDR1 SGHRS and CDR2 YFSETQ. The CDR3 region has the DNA TGCGCCAGCAGCTCCGCTGGGTTTTTGGGGAACCAGTACTTC. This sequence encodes CASSSAGFLGNQYF.

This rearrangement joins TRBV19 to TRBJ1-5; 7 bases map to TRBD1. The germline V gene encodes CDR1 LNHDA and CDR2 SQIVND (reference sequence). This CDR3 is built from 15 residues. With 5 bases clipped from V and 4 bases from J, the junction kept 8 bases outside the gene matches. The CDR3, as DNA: TGTGCCAGTAGTCTCCGACAGGGATCGAATCAGCCCCAGCATTTT. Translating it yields CASSLRQGSNQPQHF.

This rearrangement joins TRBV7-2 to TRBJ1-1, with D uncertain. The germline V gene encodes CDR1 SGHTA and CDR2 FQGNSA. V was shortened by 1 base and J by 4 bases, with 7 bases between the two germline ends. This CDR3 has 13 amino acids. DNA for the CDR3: TGTGCCAGCAGCTTAGAACCCCGCACTGAAGCTTTCTTT. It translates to CASSLEPRTEAFF.

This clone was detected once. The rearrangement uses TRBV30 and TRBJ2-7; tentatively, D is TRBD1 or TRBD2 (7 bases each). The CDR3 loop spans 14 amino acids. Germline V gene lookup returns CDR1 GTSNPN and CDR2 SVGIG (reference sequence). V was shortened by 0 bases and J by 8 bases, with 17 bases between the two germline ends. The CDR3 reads CAWSVGGGADKQYF. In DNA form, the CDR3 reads TGTGCCTGGAGTGTGGGAGGGGGCGCGGATAAGCAGTACTTC.

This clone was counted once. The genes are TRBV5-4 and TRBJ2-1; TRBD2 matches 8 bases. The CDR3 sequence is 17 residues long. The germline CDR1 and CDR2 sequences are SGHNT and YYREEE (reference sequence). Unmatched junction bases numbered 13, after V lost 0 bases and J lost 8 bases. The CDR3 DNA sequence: TGTGCCAGCAGCTTGGACCCTGCGGGGGGCCGTGGGTATGAGCAGTTCTTC. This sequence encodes CASSLDPAGGRGYEQFF.

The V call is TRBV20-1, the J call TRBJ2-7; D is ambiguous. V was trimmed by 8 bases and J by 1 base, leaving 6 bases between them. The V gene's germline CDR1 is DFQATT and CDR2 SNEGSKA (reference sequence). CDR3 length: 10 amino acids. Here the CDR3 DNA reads TGCAGTCCTTATTCCTACGAGCAGTACTTC. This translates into CSPYSYEQYF.

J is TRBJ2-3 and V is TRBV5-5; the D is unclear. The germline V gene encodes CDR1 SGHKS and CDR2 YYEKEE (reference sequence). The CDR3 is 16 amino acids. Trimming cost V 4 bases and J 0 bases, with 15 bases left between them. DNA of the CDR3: TGTGCCAGCAGCCCCGGGTACGCCTACAGCACAGATACGCAGTATTTT. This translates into CASSPGYAYSTDTQYF.

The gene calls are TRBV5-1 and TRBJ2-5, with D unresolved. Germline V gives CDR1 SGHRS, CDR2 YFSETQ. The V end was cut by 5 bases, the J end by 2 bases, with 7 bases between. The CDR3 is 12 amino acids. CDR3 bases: TGCGCCAGCAGTAGGCAGCAAGAGACCCAGTACTTC. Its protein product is CASSRQQETQYF.

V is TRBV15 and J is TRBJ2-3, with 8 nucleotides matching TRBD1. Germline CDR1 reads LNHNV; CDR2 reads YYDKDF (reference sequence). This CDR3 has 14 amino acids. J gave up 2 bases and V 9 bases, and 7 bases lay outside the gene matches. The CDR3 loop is CATRTGLLTDTQYF. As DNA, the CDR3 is TGTGCCACAAGGACAGGGCTGCTCACAGATACGCAGTATTTT. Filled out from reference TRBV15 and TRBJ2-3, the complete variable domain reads DAMVIQNPRYQVTQFGKPVTLSCSQTLNHNVMYWYQQKSSQAPKLLFHYYDKDFNNEADTPDNFQSRRPNTSFCFLDIRSPGLGDTAMYLCATRTGLLTDTQYFGPGTRLTVL.

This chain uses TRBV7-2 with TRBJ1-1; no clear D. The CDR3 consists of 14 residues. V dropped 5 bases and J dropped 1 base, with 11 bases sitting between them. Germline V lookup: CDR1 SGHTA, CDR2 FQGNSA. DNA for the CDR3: TGTGCCAGCAGCCTTCTTTTGAGGAACACTGAAGCTTTCTTT. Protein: CASSLLLRNTEAFF.

CDR3 sequence: CASRGQVDGTEAFF. The CDR3 DNA reads as TGTGCCAGCAGGGGACAGGTCGATGGCACTGAAGCTTTCTTT. This chain joins TRBV28 and TRBJ1-1, with 8 bases lining up with TRBD1. The CDR3 totals 14 residues. The germline V gene has CDR1 MDHEN and CDR2 SYDVKM. The V gene end was trimmed by 6 bases and the J gene end by 4 bases; junction bases not matched to a gene: 7.

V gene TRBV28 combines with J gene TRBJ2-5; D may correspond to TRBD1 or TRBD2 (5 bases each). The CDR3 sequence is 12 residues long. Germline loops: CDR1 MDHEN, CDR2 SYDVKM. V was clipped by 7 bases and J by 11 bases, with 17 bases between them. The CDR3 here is CASNFGALAQYF. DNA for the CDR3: TGTGCCAGCAATTTCGGGGCCTTGGCGCAGTACTTC. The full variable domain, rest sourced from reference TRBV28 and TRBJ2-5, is DVKVTQSSRYLVKRTGEKVFLECVQDMDHENMFWYRQDPGLGLRLIYFSYDVKMKEKGDIPEGYSVSREKKERFSLILESASTNQTSMYLCASNFGALAQYFGPGTRLLVL.

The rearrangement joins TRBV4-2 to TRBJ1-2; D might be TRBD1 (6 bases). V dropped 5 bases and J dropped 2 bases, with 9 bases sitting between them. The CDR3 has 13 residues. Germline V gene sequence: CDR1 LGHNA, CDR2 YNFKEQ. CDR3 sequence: CASSSDSNYGYTF. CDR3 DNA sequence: TGTGCCAGCAGCTCGGACAGCAACTATGGCTACACCTTC.